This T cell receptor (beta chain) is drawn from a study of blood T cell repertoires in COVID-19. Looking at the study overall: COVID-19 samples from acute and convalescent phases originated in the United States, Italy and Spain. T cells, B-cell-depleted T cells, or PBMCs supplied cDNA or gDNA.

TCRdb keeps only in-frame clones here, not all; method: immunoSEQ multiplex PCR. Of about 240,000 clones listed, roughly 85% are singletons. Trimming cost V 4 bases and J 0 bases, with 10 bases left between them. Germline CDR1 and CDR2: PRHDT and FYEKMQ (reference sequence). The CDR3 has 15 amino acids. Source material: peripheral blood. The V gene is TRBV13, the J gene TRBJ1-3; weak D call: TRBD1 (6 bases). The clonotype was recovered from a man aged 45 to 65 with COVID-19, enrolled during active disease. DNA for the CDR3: TGTGCCAGCAGCTCCCACAGGGTCTCTGGAAACACCATATATTTT. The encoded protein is CASSSHRVSGNTIYF.